The sequence of this TCR beta chain was determined in a study of monozygotic twins with inflammatory bowel disease. Germline CDR1 SGHAT, CDR2 FQDESV (reference sequence). CDR3 size: 19 residues. Of note for this clonotype: No antigen is known for it.

Each sample had eight separate cDNA synthesis reactions. After re-calling the 5' RACE reads, TCRdb lists one entry per CDR3 protein, DNA absent. The sample totals roughly 320,000 distinct CDR3 sequences. Notes on the study in general: A single strong IBD-associated signal or clonotype was not supported by the findings. The co-twins with IBD showed lower TCRbeta diversity (inverse Simpson) than their healthy siblings.

The sample consisted of blood. V is TRBV11-1 and J is TRBJ2-1; the D call from TCRdb, TRBD2, cannot be confirmed without DNA. The TCR comes from a human donor with ulcerative colitis or Crohn's disease, or a healthy co-twin of an affected twin (not recorded which). The CDR3 loop is CASSLRRPGLAGSGNEQFF.